A single T cell receptor beta chain is shown here with its context. What it recognizes is unknown. The protocol was immunoSEQ multiplex PCR, while the TCRdb copy is restricted to in-frame clones and leaves out a portion. There are over 20,000 clones in the sample; 60% to 85% occur only once, and about 17% lies in the top ten. This entry comes from a study of PD-1 blockade in classical Hodgkin lymphoma. The study's findings and limits: Whoever responded completely had baseline diversity much like that seen in newly diagnosed patients. Newly diagnosed patients were reported to exhibit reduced baseline TCR diversity relative to healthy donors. Exclusion covered patients beginning nivolumab under 1 year post-ASCT.

The V and J ends lost 1 base and 4 bases respectively, with 11 bases between them. Germline CDR1 reads LNHDA; CDR2 reads SQIVND (reference sequence). This CDR3 is 16 amino acids long. Every patient was affected by relapse after autologous stem cell transplantation, while exposure to brentuximab vedotin was not uniform. Material: peripheral blood mononuclear cells (PBMCs), obtained before the second cycle of nivolumab. The TCR originated in a human donor with classical Hodgkin lymphoma. This chain links TRBV19 with TRBJ2-6, with D perhaps TRBD1 (6 bases). This CDR3 is CASSIVTGAGANVLTF. CDR3 bases: TGTGCCAGTAGTATAGTGACAGGAGCGGGGGCCAACGTCCTGACTTTC.